These T cell receptor beta chains were read from a single sample in a study of shared clonotypes between healthy human individuals. Sequenced by immunoSEQ multiplex PCR; TCRdb stores in-frame clones only, minus some. There are some 1,900,000 clones in the sample; about 95% occur only once, and roughly 1.2% lies in the top ten. What was sequenced was naive CD8+ T cells sorted from blood. The receptors were sampled from a man aged 18 to 30 in good health. CDR3s include the opening cysteine and the closing phenylalanine or tryptophan. D genes are given only for firm matches. Only some rows state a clone size, as once, few, many or a class for expanded clones.

j_call clone_size v_call d_call cdr3_nt cdr3_aa
TRBJ2-1 NA TRBV7-9 NA TGTGCCAGCAGCTACCAGGGGGGTTATAGTGAGCAGTTCTTC CASSYQGGYSEQFF
TRBJ2-7 NA TRBV13 NA TGTGCCAGCAGCCAGGGGACCCCCTACGAGCAGTACTTC CASSQGTPYEQYF
TRBJ1-5 NA TRBV2 NA TGTGCCAGCAGTGCCAAGGGACCGCTTAGCAATCAGCCCCAGCATTTT CASSAKGPLSNQPQHF
TRBJ2-7 NA TRBV7-9 NA TGTGCCAGCAGCTTAGCACAGGGAGGGATGTACGAGCAGTACTTC CASSLAQGGMYEQYF
TRBJ2-1 NA TRBV30 TRBD2 TGTGCCTGGAGTGTTTCGGTAGCGGGAGGGCCGGATGAGCAGTTCTTC CAWSVSVAGGPDEQFF
TRBJ2-1 NA TRBV29-1 NA TGCAGCGTTGCAACAGATGAGCAGTTCTTC CSVATDEQFF
TRBJ1-4 NA TRBV15 NA TGTGCCACCAGCAATGCAACTAATGAAAAACTGTTTTTT CATSNATNEKLFF
TRBJ2-7 NA TRBV9 TRBD1 TGTGCCAGCAGCGTAGGAGGGGGCGCGTACGAGCAGTACTTC CASSVGGGAYEQYF
TRBJ1-2 NA TRBV11-2 NA TGTGCCAGCAGTCCTTCGACAGGCAATGTCTTTTATGGCTACACCTTC CASSPSTGNVFYGYTF
TRBJ2-1 NA TRBV30 NA TGTGCCTGGAGTGTAGGGAATTTGAATGAGCAGTTCTTC CAWSVGNLNEQFF
TRBJ2-3 NA TRBV5-1 NA TGCGCCAGCAGCCCACCTAGGGGGGAGGCTAGCACAGATACGCAGTATTTT CASSPPRGEASTDTQYF
TRBJ2-7 few TRBV2 TRBD2 TGTGCCAGCAGTGACCTCCCTATAGCGGGGGGGCGCCACGAGCAGTACTTC CASSDLPIAGGRHEQYF
TRBJ2-1 NA TRBV6-5 NA TGTGCCAGCAGTTACTCGGGCGGAAGCTCCTACAATGAGCAGTTCTTC CASSYSGGSSYNEQFF
TRBJ2-7 few TRBV29-1 TRBD1 TGCAGCGTAACCTCGACAGGGGTCTTCTACGAGCAGTACTTC CSVTSTGVFYEQYF
TRBJ1-5 NA TRBV4-3 NA TGCGCCAGCAGCCAAATCCTCCACGGCAATCAGCCCCAGCATTTT CASSQILHGNQPQHF
TRBJ2-6 NA TRBV28 TRBD1 TGTGCCAGCAGTTTACCCGTCGGCACTATCAGGACAGGGGGCGGGTCTGGGGCCAACGTCCTGACTTTC CASSLPVGTIRTGGGSGANVLTF
TRBJ2-7 NA TRBV7-9 NA TGTGCCAGCAGCTCCCTTTCCTACGAGCAGTACTTC CASSSLSYEQYF
TRBJ1-5 NA TRBV28 NA TGTGCCAGCAGTTTAACCCCAAAGGGCCTCAATCAGCCCCAGCATTTT CASSLTPKGLNQPQHF
TRBJ1-4 NA TRBV4-1 TRBD1 TGCGCCAGCAGCCAAGCGGACAGGCCTGGGGAAAAACTGTTTTTT CASSQADRPGEKLFF
TRBJ1-2 few TRBV28 NA TGTGCCAGCAGCTATGGACGGGGGCTCTATGGCTACACCTTC CASSYGRGLYGYTF
TRBJ2-7 NA TRBV5-4 NA TGTGCCAGCAGCTTGGGGGGGTCGCTTTACGAGCAGTACTTC CASSLGGSLYEQYF
TRBJ2-5 NA TRBV19 NA TGTGCCAGTAGTAACTCCGGGACGGGTAGAGAGACCCAGTACTTC CASSNSGTGRETQYF
TRBJ2-1 NA TRBV27 NA TGTGCCAGCAGCCCACTGGGGTCCGAAAACAATGAGCAGTTCTTC CASSPLGSENNEQFF
TRBJ2-2 NA TRBV27 TRBD2 TGTGCCAGCAGTTTAAGCGGGGGGTGGGAGCTGTTTTTT CASSLSGGWELFF
TRBJ1-2 once TRBV30 TRBD1 TGTGCCTGGATGGGGACAGGCCCCTTGGGTGGCTACACCTTC CAWMGTGPLGGYTF
TRBJ2-2 once TRBV13 NA TGTGCCAGCAGCTTCACCGGGGTGGACACCGGGGAGCTGTTTTTT CASSFTGVDTGELFF
TRBJ2-2 NA TRBV5-4 NA TGTGCCAGCACCTCAGACACCGGGGAGCTGTTTTTT CASTSDTGELFF
TRBJ2-1 NA TRBV7-9 NA TGTGCCAGCAGCTCTAACAGTTACAATGAGCAGTTCTTC CASSSNSYNEQFF
TRBJ1-5 NA TRBV6-1 NA TGTGCCAGCAGTGGCAGGGTGGACGAGAATCAGCCCCAGCATTTT CASSGRVDENQPQHF
TRBJ2-1 NA TRBV30 TRBD1 TGTGCCTGGTACCGGGGACAGAACAATGAGCAGTTCTTC CAWYRGQNNEQFF
TRBJ1-1 NA TRBV6-4 NA TGTGCCAGCAGTGTAACCTCGGCAAACACTGAAGCTTTCTTT CASSVTSANTEAFF
TRBJ1-2 NA TRBV4-1 TRBD1 TGCGCCAGCAGCCAAGATGGGACAGGGTTTAGTTTAACCGATGGCTACACCTTC CASSQDGTGFSLTDGYTF
TRBJ2-7 NA TRBV29-1 NA TGCAGCGTTATATGGACAGAAAACTACGAGCAGTACTTC CSVIWTENYEQYF
TRBJ2-7 NA TRBV6-5 NA TGTGCCAGCAGTTACTCCAGACTCAATCCTCAGGACGAGCAGTACTTC CASSYSRLNPQDEQYF
TRBJ1-1 once TRBV6-5 TRBD1 TGTGCCAGCAGTTTGAGACAGGGGAAGGCTGAAGCTTTCTTT CASSLRQGKAEAFF
TRBJ1-3 NA TRBV5-4 TRBD1 TGTGCCAGCAGCTTCGACAGGGAAGTGGGAAACACCATATATTTT CASSFDREVGNTIYF